The next 9 T cell receptor beta chains were all read from a single sample in a study of molecular identifiers for immune sequencing clone quantification. MiXCR was run by TCRdb on the PCR reads, yielding one entry per CDR3 protein. Of hundreds of thousands of distinct CDR3 sequences in the sample, just under 20% were seen once. What was sequenced was naive CD8+ T cells from blood, with Jurkat cell RNA spiked in. The subset: FACS-sorted CD8+CD4-CCR7+CD45RA+ naive T cells. The receptors were sampled from a human donor in good health. Some libraries in this study had Jurkat cell RNA spiked in.

The CDR3 sequence: CAAGQRDEQYF. CDR3 nucleotides: TGTGCCGCGGGACAACGGGACGAGCAGTACTTC. The rearrangement links TRBV25-1 to TRBJ2-7; either TRBD1 or TRBD2 may supply D (6 bases each). The CDR3 contains 11 residues. The germline CDR1 and CDR2 sequences are MGHDK and SYGVNS. Trimming cost V 11 bases and J 5 bases, with 13 bases left between them.

The chain joins TRBV20-1 to TRBJ2-3; a weak D match, TRBD2 (6 bases). Germline V gives CDR1 DFQATT, CDR2 SNEGSKA (reference sequence). CDR3 length: 18 residues. V gave up 2 bases and J gave up 1 base, with 22 bases separating them. For the CDR3, the DNA is TGCAGTGCTAGACCCTATTACGGGAGTCTCGTTGGCACAGATACGCAGTATTTT. Translated: CSARPYYGSLVGTDTQYF.

This clonotype has a count of ten or more. The rearrangement links TRBV29-1 to TRBJ2-3; TRBD2 might be the D (6 bases). Looked up from germline, CDR1 is SQVTM and CDR2 is ANQGSEA. This CDR3 is 21 amino acids long. Trimming stripped 0 bases from V and 0 bases from J, with 28 bases between. This chain's CDR3 is CSVEDPGGLLVPRGSTDTQYF. CDR3 DNA: TGCAGCGTTGAAGATCCAGGAGGGCTACTAGTTCCTCGCGGGAGCACAGATACGCAGTATTTT.

This clonotype was observed at least ten times. The chain couples TRBV30 to TRBJ2-3; the D gene is possibly TRBD1 (6 bases). V gave up 1 base and J gave up 5 bases, with 10 bases separating them. The CDR3 covers 13 residues. Germline-derived CDR1 and CDR2 are GTSNPN and SVGIG (reference sequence). CDR3 sequence: CAWSEQGEDTQYF. CDR3 DNA sequence: TGTGCCTGGAGTGAACAGGGAGAAGATACGCAGTATTTT.

At least ten counts were recorded for this clonotype. The V gene is TRBV29-1, the J gene TRBJ2-2, with a possible D match to TRBD2 (6 bases). Per germline, CDR1 SQVTM and CDR2 ANQGSEA. Trimming removed 3 bases at V and 5 bases at J, with 13 bases between. This CDR3 contains 14 residues. CDR3 region: CSVEGVGGTGELFF. The CDR3 DNA reads as TGCAGCGTTGAGGGGGTGGGAGGTACCGGGGAGCTGTTTTTT.

About this clonotype: Possible read error: a much larger clone is one base away. The V gene is TRBV6-5, the J gene TRBJ1-2; possible D gene TRBD1, 5 bases. Per the germline V gene, CDR1 is MNHEY and CDR2 is SVGAGI. CDR3 length equals 13 residues. In nucleotides, the CDR3 is TGTGTCAGCAGTACGACAGCTAGCTATGGCTACACCTTC. Encoded protein: CVSSTTASYGYTF.

Details on this clonotype: This CDR3 is missing its conserved last phenylalanine or tryptophan, likely due to a read error. V is TRBV27 and J is TRBJ2-7, with D possibly matching TRBD2 (6 bases). This CDR3 is 13 amino acids long. CDR1 and CDR2 from the germline V gene are MNHEY and SMNVEV (reference sequence). V was cut by 8 bases and J by 1 base, with 12 bases left in between. In DNA form, the CDR3 reads TGTGCCAGCTCTCCGGGGAGGTCCTACGAGCAGTACCTC. It specifies CASSPGRSYEQYL.

At least ten counts were recorded for this clonotype. The chain is built from TRBV4-3 and TRBJ1-5; 11 bases align to TRBD1. The V segment lost 3 bases and the J segment 7 bases; nucleotides outside the gene matches: 5. Germline V lookup: CDR1 LGHNA, CDR2 YSLEER. The CDR3 has 15 amino acids. The CDR3 protein is CASSQDRGPSQPQHF. CDR3 coding DNA: TGCGCCAGCAGCCAGGACAGGGGGCCTAGCCAGCCCCAGCATTTT.

This chain uses TRBV9 with TRBJ2-3; a weak D match, TRBD2 (7 bases). CDR3 length equals 18 residues. CDR1 and CDR2 from the germline V gene are SGDLS and YYNGEE. V shed 3 bases and J shed 0 bases, with 20 bases lying between them. CDR3 amino acids: CASSDPQGTMTSTDTQYF. The CDR3 region has the DNA TGTGCCAGCAGCGACCCGCAGGGGACTATGACTAGCACAGATACGCAGTATTTT.